These 9 T cell receptor beta chains were all obtained from the same sample, sequenced in a study of Tregs in tolerant kidney transplant recipients. Clones were read by immunoSEQ multiplex PCR, and TCRdb kept only the in-frame ones, dropping some. Of about 46,000 clones detected, about 90% appear once; the ten largest clones hold about 0.71%. The sample was Tregs from blood. Receptors were obtained from a human donor in good health.

The chain has TRBV5-5 and TRBJ1-2, with 10 bases aligning to TRBD1. Germline values: CDR1 SGHKS, CDR2 YYEKEE (reference sequence). The CDR3 loop spans 14 amino acids. V lost 2 bases and J lost 7; bases outside the gene matches: 5. The CDR3 spells CASSLWDRGGGYTF. As DNA, the CDR3 is TGTGCCAGCAGCTTATGGGACAGGGGAGGTGGCTACACCTTC.

This clone was detected only once. The chain recombines TRBV5-5 with TRBJ2-7; 10 nucleotides agree with TRBD1. Germline lookup yields CDR1 SGHKS and CDR2 YYEKEE (reference sequence). V lost 6 bases, J lost 1 base, and 7 bases stayed unmatched. This CDR3 spans 15 amino acids. The CDR3 loop is CASKNPDRGSYEQYF. The CDR3 DNA sequence: TGTGCCAGCAAAAACCCGGACAGGGGGTCCTACGAGCAGTACTTC.

This clone was found once. J is TRBJ2-7 and V is TRBV5-1; 7 bases are shared with TRBD1. The junction had 8 bases not matched to a gene; V was cut back by 4 bases and J by 4 bases. Germline-derived CDR1 and CDR2 are SGHRS and YFSETQ. This CDR3 comprises 14 residues. The CDR3 sequence: CASSLDRLIYEQYF. CDR3 sequence (DNA): TGCGCCAGCAGCCTGGACAGGCTAATTTACGAGCAGTACTTC. Combining the CDR3 with reference TRBV5-1 and TRBJ2-7 gives the whole variable domain KAGVTQTPRYLIKTRGQQVTLSCSPISGHRSVSWYQQTPGQGLQFLFEYFSETQRNKGNFPGRFSGRQFSNSRSEMNVSTLELGDSALYLCASSLDRLIYEQYFGPGTRLTVT.

This clone was detected once. V gene TRBV30 combines with J gene TRBJ2-1, with TRBD2 identical over 10 bases. CDR3 length equals 17 residues. Germline values: CDR1 GTSNPN, CDR2 SVGIG (reference sequence). V lost 2 bases to trimming and J lost 0 bases; unmatched junction nucleotides: 7. The CDR3 DNA follows: TGTGCCTGGAGTCCCTGGACTAGCGGCGCCTCCTACAATGAGCAGTTCTTC. Translation gives CAWSPWTSGASYNEQFF.

The genes are TRBV6-1 and TRBJ1-6, with D perhaps matching TRBD1 (5 bases). The CDR3 extends over 15 amino acids. V dropped 4 bases and J dropped 7 bases, with 14 bases sitting between them. The V gene's germline CDR1 is MNHNS and CDR2 SASEGT. In nucleotides, the CDR3 is TGTGCCAGCAGTGTGAGCGGGACGGACAATTCACCCCTCCACTTT. Translating it yields CASSVSGTDNSPLHF.

The J gene is TRBJ2-3, the V gene TRBV7-9; 9 bases agree with TRBD2. The CDR3 sequence is 19 residues long. With 6 bases clipped from V and 2 bases from J, the junction kept 18 bases outside the gene matches. Germline CDR1 and CDR2: SEHNR and FQNEAQ (reference sequence). This chain's CDR3 is CASRTTSGKRAAHTDTQYF. The CDR3 nucleotides are TGTGCCAGCAGAACGACTAGCGGAAAAAGGGCGGCTCACACAGATACGCAGTATTTT.

V and J are TRBV5-1 and TRBJ1-1; 7 bases line up with TRBD1. In germline, CDR1 is SGHRS, CDR2 YFSETQ. Trimming took 0 bases from V and 2 from J; bases not matched to a gene: 4. The CDR3 contains 15 residues. Here the CDR3 reads CASSLDRGPNTEAFF. CDR3 coding DNA: TGCGCCAGCAGCTTGGACAGGGGACCCAACACTGAAGCTTTCTTT.

The chain is built from TRBV5-1 and TRBJ2-3; D ambiguous. Deletions cut 0 bases from V and 2 bases from J, with 13 bases between. Germline V gene data show CDR1 as SGHRS and CDR2 as YFSETQ. CDR3 length equals 16 residues. CDR3 nucleotide sequence: TGCGCCAGCAGCTTGGAGCCCTCGCCCACCACAGATACGCAGTATTTT. Translation gives CASSLEPSPTTDTQYF.

This chain connects TRBV5-1 to TRBJ1-3; D is unresolved. The CDR3 runs 16 residues. Trimming removed 1 base from V and 1 base from J, with 12 bases in between. Germline lookup yields CDR1 SGHRS and CDR2 YFSETQ. CDR3 in DNA: TGCGCCAGCAGCTTGTCCCGGGGAGTATCTGGAAACACCATATATTTT. Residues: CASSLSRGVSGNTIYF.